What follows is one T cell receptor beta chain and its context. The antigen is unknown. These data are taken from a study of blood T cells in healthy people across ages. Study-wide findings and caveats: In these data, TCR beta diversity tracked strongly with naive T cell percentage.

Primed by a sample-barcoded 5' primer and a J-beta primer mix, a second PCR proceeded for about 6 to 12 cycles. TCRdb fed the 5' RACE reads into MiXCR, producing one record per CDR3 protein. The data show about 1.1 million distinct CDR3 sequences, about two fifths seen once. The sequenced material came from blood. This TCR was sampled from a man younger than 35 in good health.

The CDR3 DNA reads as TGTGCCAGCAATGCAGGAGACCTTTCTGGAAACACCATATATTTT. Translated, it gives CASNAGDLSGNTIYF. The chain employs TRBV6-1 and TRBJ1-3; unclear D gene. Trimming took off 7 bases at V and 1 base at J, with 14 bases between the two ends. From germline, CDR1 is MNHNS and CDR2 SASEGT. There are 15 residues in the CDR3.